This TCR beta chain was identified during a study of T cells in localized non-small cell lung cancer. Study-wide points: Elevated blood T cell density was associated with longer overall survival. Uninvolved adjacent lung showed higher T cell clonality than tumor. A median of approximately 60 of the top 100 tumor clones appeared in adjacent lung, which was paired and uninvolved. Only one tumor region was sequenced, so heterogeneity remains possible.

Remarks on this clone: Its antigen is still unknown.

Data came from immunoSEQ multiplex PCR; TCRdb stores just in-frame clones and leaves some out. The profile shows 20,000 to 25,000 clones, 75% to 90% of them singletons. The germline CDR1 and CDR2 sequences are SGHVS and FNYEAQ. The CDR3 is made up of 14 amino acids. V was clipped by 4 bases and J by 6 bases; unmatched bases: 4. The receptor comes from a man aged 40 to 69 with stage II squamous cell lung carcinoma. Source: PBMCs, taken before any cancer treatment. This rearrangement joins TRBV7-6 to TRBJ2-2; 8 nucleotides agree with TRBD1. The CDR3 nucleotides read TGTGCCAGCAGCTGGACAGGGAAAGCCGGGGAGCTGTTTTTT. Protein: CASSWTGKAGELFF.